This T cell receptor (beta chain) comes out of a study of CD8+CD57+ T cells in acquired aplastic anemia. This clonotype was detected a few times. What it binds is unknown. CDR1 and CDR2 from the germline V gene are LNHNV and YYDKDF (reference sequence). V shed 0 bases and J shed 3 bases, with 6 bases lying between them. The CDR3 contains 13 residues. Study conclusions and caveats: Patients and controls had CD8+ Simpson's diversity values that were not significantly distinct. Patients shared twenty-nine CD8+ CDR3 sequences with controls.

The study profiled TCR beta VDJ and CDR3 using genomic DNA as template. TCRdb itself ran the reads through MiXCR, one entry per CDR3 protein. The table lists roughly 200,000 distinct CDR3 sequences, 65% of them singletons. All sequencing subjects had displayed CD8+CD57+ cell expansion on flow cytometry. Sequenced material: sorted CD4+, CD8+, or CD8+CD57+ T cells (not recorded which) from PBMCs. The chain is built from TRBV15 and TRBJ2-7; D not resolved. This sequence was found in a human donor with aplastic anemia. The chain's CDR3 is CATSRDTVYEQYF. CDR3 in DNA: TGTGCCACCAGCAGAGATACGGTCTACGAGCAGTACTTC.